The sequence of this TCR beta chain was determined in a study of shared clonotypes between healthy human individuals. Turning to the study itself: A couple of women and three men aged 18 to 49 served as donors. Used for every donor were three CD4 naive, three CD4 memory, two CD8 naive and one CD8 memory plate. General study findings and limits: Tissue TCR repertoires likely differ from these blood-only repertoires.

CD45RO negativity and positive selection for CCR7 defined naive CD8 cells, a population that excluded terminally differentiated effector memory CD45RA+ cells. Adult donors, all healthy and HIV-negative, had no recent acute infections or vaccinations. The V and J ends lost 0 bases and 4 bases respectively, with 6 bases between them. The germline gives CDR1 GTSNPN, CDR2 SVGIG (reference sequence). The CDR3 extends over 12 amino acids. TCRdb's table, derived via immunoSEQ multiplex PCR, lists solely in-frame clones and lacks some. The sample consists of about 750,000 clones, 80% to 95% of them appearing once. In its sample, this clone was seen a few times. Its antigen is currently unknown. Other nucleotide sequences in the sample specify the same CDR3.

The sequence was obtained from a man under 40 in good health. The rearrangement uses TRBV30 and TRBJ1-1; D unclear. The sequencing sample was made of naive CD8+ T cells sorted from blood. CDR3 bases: TGTGCCTGGAGTGTACTAGGCACTGAAGCTTTCTTT. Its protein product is CAWSVLGTEAFF.